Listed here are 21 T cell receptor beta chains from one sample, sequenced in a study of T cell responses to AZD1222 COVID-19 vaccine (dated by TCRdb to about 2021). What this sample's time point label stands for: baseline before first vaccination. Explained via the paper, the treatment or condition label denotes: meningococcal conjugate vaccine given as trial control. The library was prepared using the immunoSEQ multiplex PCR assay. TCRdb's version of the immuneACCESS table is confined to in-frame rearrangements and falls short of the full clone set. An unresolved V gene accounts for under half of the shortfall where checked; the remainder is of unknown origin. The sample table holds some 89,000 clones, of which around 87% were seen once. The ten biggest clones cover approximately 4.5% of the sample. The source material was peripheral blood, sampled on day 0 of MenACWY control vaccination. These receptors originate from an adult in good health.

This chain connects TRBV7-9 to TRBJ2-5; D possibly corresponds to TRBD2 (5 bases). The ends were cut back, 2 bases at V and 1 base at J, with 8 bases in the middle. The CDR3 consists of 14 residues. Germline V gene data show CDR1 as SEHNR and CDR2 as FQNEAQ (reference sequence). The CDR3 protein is CASSLNGLQETQYF. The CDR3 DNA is TGTGCCAGCAGCTTAAACGGACTCCAAGAGACCCAGTACTTC. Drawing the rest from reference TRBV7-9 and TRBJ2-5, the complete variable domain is DTGVSQNPRHKITKRGQNVTFRCDPISEHNRLYWYRQTLGQGPEFLTYFQNEAQLEKSRLLSDRFSAERPKGSFSTLEIQRTEQGDSAMYLCASSLNGLQETQYFGPGTRLLVL.

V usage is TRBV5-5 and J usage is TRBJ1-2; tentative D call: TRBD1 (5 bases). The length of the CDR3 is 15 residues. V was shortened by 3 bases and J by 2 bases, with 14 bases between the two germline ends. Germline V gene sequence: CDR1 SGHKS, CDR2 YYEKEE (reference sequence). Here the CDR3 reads CASSWTDTGNYGYTF. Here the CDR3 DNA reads TGTGCCAGCAGCTGGACGGACACGGGCAACTATGGCTACACCTTC.

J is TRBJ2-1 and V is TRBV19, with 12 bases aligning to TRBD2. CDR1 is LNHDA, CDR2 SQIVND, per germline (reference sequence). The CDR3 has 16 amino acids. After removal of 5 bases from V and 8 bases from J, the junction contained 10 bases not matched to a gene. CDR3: CASSPQGGLAGHEQFF. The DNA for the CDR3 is TGTGCCAGTAGTCCTCAGGGGGGACTAGCGGGCCATGAGCAGTTCTTC.

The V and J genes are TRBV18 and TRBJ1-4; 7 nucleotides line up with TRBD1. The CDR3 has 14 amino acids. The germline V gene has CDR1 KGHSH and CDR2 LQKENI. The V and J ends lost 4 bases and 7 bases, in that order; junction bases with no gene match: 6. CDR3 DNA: TGTGCCAGCTCACTAAGACAGGGTGGTGAAAAACTGTTTTTT. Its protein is CASSLRQGGEKLFF.

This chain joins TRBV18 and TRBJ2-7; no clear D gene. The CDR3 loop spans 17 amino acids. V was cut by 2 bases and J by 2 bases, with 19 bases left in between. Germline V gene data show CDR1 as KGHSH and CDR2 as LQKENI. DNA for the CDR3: TGTGCCAGCTCACCAGGGTCGGGTCAGTTTTTCCCCTACGAGCAGTACTTC. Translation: CASSPGSGQFFPYEQYF. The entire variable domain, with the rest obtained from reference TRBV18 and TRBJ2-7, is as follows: NAGVMQNPRHLVRRRGQEARLRCSPMKGHSHVYWYRQLPEEGLKFMVYLQKENIIDESGMPKERFSAEFPKEGPSILRIQQVVRGDSAAYFCASSPGSGQFFPYEQYFGPGTRLTVT.

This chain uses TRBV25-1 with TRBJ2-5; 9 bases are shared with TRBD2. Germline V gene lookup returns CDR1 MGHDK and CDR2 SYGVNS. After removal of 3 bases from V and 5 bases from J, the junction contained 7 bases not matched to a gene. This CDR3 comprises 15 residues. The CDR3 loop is CASSEDPAGGETQYF. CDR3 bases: TGTGCCAGCAGTGAGGACCCGGCGGGGGGGGAGACCCAGTACTTC.

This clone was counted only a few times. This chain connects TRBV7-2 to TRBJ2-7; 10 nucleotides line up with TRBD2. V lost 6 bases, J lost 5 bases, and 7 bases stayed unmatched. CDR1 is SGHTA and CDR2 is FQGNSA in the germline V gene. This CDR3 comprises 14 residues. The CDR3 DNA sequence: TGTGCCAGCAGAGCGGGAGGGCCCTCTAACGAGCAGTACTTC. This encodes CASRAGGPSNEQYF.

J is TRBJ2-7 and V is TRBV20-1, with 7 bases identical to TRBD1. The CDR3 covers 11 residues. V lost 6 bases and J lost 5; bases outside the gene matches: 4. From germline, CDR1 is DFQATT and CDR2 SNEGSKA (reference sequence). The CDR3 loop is CSAHRGHEQYF. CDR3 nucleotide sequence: TGCAGTGCCCACAGGGGCCACGAGCAGTACTTC.

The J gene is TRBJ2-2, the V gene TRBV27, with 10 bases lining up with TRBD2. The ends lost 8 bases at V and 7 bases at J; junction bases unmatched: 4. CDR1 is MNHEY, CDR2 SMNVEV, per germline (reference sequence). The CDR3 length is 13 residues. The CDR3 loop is CASGTSAVGELFF. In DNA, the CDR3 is TGTGCCAGCGGGACTAGCGCGGTCGGGGAGCTGTTTTTT.

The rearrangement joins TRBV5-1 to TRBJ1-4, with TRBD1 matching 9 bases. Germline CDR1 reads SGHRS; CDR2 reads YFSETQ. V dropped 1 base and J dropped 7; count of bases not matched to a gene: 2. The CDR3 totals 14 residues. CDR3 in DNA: TGCGCCAGCAGCTTGACAGGGGGCGGTGAAAAACTGTTTTTT. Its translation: CASSLTGGGEKLFF. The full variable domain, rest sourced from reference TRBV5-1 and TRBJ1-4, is KAGVTQTPRYLIKTRGQQVTLSCSPISGHRSVSWYQQTPGQGLQFLFEYFSETQRNKGNFPGRFSGRQFSNSRSEMNVSTLELGDSALYLCASSLTGGGEKLFFGSGTQLSVL.

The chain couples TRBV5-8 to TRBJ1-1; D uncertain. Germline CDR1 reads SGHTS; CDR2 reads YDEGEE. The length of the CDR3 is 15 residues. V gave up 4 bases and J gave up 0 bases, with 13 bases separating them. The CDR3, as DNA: TGTGCCAGCAGCCTGATGGGCCTCATGAACACTGAAGCTTTCTTT. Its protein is CASSLMGLMNTEAFF.

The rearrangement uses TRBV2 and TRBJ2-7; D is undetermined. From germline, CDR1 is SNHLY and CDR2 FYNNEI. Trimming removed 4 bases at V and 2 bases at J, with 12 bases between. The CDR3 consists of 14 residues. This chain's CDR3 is CASSVSPHTYEQYF. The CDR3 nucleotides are TGTGCCAGCAGTGTGTCCCCCCACACCTACGAGCAGTACTTC.

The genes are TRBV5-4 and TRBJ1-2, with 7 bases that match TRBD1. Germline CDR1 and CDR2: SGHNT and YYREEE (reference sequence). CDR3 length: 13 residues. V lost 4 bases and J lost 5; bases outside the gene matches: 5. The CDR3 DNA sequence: TGTGCCAGCAGCCCGACAGGGAATTATGGCTACACCTTC. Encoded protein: CASSPTGNYGYTF.

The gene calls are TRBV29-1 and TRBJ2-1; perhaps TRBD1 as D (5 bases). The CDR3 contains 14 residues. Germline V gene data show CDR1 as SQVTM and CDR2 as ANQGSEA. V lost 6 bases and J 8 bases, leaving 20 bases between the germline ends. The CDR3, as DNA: TGCAGCGTCCCTACACCCTTCCAGGGCGATGAGCAGTTCTTC. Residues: CSVPTPFQGDEQFF.

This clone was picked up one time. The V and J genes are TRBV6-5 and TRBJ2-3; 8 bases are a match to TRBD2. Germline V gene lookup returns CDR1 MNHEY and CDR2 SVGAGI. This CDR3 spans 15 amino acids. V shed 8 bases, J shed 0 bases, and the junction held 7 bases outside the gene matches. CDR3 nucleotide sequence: TGTGCCAGCGGGAGGCTAGCGGGTAGCACAGATACGCAGTATTTT. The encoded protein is CASGRLAGSTDTQYF.

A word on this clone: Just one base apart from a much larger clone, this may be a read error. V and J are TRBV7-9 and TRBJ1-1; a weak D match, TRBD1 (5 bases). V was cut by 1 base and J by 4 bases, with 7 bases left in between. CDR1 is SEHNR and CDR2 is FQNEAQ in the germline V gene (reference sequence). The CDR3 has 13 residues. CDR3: CASSLEGITEAFF. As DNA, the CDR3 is TGTGCCAGCAGCTTAGAGGGGATCACTGAAGCTTTCTTT.

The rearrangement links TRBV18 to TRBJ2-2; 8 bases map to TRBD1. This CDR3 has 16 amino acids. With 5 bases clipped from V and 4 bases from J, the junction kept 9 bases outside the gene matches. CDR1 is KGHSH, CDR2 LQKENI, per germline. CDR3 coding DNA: TGTGCCAGCTCAACAGAGACAGGGGCAGGCACCGGGGAGCTGTTTTTT. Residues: CASSTETGAGTGELFF.

For the CDR3, the DNA is TGTGCCAGCAGCGTAAACACCGGGGAGCTGTTTTTT. Amino acids: CASSVNTGELFF. V and J are TRBV13 and TRBJ2-2, with no clear D. This CDR3 spans 12 amino acids. With 5 bases removed from V and 2 bases from J, the gap between germline ends came to 3 bases. Germline V gene data show CDR1 as PRHDT and CDR2 as FYEKMQ (reference sequence).

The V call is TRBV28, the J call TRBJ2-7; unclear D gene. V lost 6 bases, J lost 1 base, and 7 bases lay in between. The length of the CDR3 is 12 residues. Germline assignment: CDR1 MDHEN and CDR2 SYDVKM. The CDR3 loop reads CASRTGSYEQYF. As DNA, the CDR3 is TGTGCCAGCAGAACCGGATCCTACGAGCAGTACTTC.

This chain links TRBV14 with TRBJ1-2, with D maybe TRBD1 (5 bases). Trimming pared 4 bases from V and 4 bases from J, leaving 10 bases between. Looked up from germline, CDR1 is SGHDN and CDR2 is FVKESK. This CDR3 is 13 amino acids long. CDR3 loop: CASSPDTAYGYTF. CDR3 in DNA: TGTGCCAGCAGCCCGGACACGGCCTATGGCTACACCTTC.

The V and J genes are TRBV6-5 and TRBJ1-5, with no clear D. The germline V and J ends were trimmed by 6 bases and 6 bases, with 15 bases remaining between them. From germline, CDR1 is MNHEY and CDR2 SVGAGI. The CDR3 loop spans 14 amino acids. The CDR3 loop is CASRLGKSGQPQHF. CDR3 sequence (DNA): TGTGCCAGCAGATTGGGAAAATCAGGTCAGCCCCAGCATTTT.